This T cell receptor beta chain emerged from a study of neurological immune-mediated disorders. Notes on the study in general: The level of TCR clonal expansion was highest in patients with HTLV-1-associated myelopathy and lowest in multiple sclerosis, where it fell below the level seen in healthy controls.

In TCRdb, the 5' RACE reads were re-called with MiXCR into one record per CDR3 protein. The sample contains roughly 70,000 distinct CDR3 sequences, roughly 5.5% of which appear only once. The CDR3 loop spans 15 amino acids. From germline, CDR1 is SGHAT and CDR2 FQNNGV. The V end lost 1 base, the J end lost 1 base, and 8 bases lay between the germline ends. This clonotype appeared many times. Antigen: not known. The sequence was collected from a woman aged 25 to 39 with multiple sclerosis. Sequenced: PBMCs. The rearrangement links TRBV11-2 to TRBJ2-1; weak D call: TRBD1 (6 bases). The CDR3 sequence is CASSLVTGSYNEQFF. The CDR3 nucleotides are TGTGCCAGCAGCTTAGTTACAGGGTCCTACAATGAGCAGTTCTTC.